This T cell receptor (beta chain) was captured by sequencing in a study of CD39 and CD103 CD8 tumor-infiltrating T cells (dated by TCRdb to 2016 to 2019). At the level of the whole study: Repertoire comparisons were shown for an HPV-positive HNSCC, an HPV-negative HNSCC, an ovarian cancer and a melanoma patient. Deep sequencing of TCRbeta CDR3 was used to compare the repertoires of CD8 TIL subsets, defined by CD103 and CD39, against those of peripheral memory CD8 T cells.

V is pared back by 8 bases and J by 8 bases, with 15 bases lying between the germline termini. Via the germline V gene, CDR1 is SNHLY and CDR2 FYNNEI. CDR3 length: 13 amino acids, cysteine to phenylalanine. Solely the CDR3 DNA is kept, with 39 bases framed from the first base. From 10,000 to 100,000 sorted cells per subset, genomic DNA was extracted using the DNeasy Blood and Tissue Kit. The immunoSEQ service sequenced and mapped the TCRbeta V-J or V-D-J regions, with coverage above 9x for each sample. As for the authors' bioinformatics: Analysis was restricted to productive rearrangements exported from the immunoSEQ Analyzer platform, and clonality was assessed using the 500 most abundant clones. Repertoire overlap between populations was quantified with the Morisita-Horn similarity index and the Jaccard index. Morisita-Horn similarity between CD8 T-cell subset TCR repertoires was measured in about 6 cancer patients. Imported from immuneACCESS, the table was reduced by TCRdb to in-frame sequences with V and J called. These copies leave out some clones; in studies compared against another copy, an unresolved V gene accounts for under half, and the cause of the remainder is not known. For V, J and clone size, that table is used; D and trimming come from the DNA. The sample contains approximately 17,000 clones, 75% to 95% of them found a single time. The ten largest account for about 4.5% of the sample.

No therapy was being received by patients at the time of sample collection, although prior treatments had ranged from chemotherapy, radiotherapy, surgery and immunotherapy to none. Thawed cells were enriched for T lymphocytes with a negative-selection kit, adding EpCAM beads for tumor-infiltrating lymphocytes. Memory CD8 T cells were sorted as CD8+CD4-CD45RA- cells regardless of CCR7 expression. Peripheral blood mononuclear cells were isolated by Ficoll-Paque PLUS gradient and cryopreserved before analysis. Populations were sorted on a FACSAria II to more than 97% purity, and the cell pellets were frozen for TCR sequencing without being cultured. The research as a whole found: DP TIL clonotypes were rarely found in blood or uninvolved lymph node, whereas DN TIL clonotypes largely overlapped peripheral memory CD8 repertoires. DP CD8 TILs appeared more oligoclonal than DN and SP CD8 TILs and blood memory CD8 T cells, with top 30 clonotypes covering roughly 50-86%.

To note about this clone: The antigen it binds to is not known. Base qualities are not provided; no much larger clone lies one nucleotide away.

The TCR sequence derives from a human donor with head and neck squamous cell carcinoma. The rearranged segments are TRBV2 and TRBJ1-4; TRBD1 is possibly the D segment (5 matching bases). The sequenced sample consisted of CD8+ T cells sorted from blood. The label giving this sample's cell subset or site can be read as: total memory CD8 T cells (CD45RA-CCR7+/-) from blood or uninvolved lymph node. The CDR3 sequence is CASAKSSGEKLFF. The DNA sequence is TGTGCCAGCGCGAAGAGTTCAGGGGAAAAACTGTTTTTT.